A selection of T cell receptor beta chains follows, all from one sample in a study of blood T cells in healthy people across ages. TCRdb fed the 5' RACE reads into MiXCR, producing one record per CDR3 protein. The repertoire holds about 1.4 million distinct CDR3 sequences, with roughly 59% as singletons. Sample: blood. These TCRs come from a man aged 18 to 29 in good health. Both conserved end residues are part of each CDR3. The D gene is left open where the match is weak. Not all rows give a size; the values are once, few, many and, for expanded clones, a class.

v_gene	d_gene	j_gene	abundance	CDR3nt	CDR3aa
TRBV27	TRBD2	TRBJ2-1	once	TGTGCCAGCAGTTTTAGGACTAGCAGACACTCTAGGGAGCAGTTCTTC	CASSFRTSRHSREQFF
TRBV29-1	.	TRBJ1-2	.	TGCAGCGTTGGAGAAGGTCTTAACTATGGCTACACCTTC	CSVGEGLNYGYTF
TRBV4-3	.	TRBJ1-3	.	TGCGCCAGCAGCCAAGAGCCAGGGTCAGGAAACACCATATATTTT	CASSQEPGSGNTIYF
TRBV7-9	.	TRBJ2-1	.	TGTGCCAGCAGCTTAGCTATAGCAGGTTCGGAACAGTTCTTC	CASSLAIAGSEQFF
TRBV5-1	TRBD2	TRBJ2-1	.	TGCGCCAGCAGCTTTAGCAGCGGGAGCACCGATGAGCAGTTCTTC	CASSFSSGSTDEQFF
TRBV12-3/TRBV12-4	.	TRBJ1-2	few	TGTGCCAGCGTGGGTCCCCCTAACTATGGCTACACCTTC	CASVGPPNYGYTF
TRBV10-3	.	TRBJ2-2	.	TGTGCCATCAGTAGTCAGGGGGAGGACGGGGAGCTGTTTTTT	CAISSQGEDGELFF
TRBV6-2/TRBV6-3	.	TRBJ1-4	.	TGTGCCAGCGGCACCCTCGACCGTGGGGAAAAACTGTTTTTT	CASGTLDRGEKLFF
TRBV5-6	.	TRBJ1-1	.	TGTGCCAGCAGCTTGGTTGACAGAATGAACACTGAAGCTTTCTTT	CASSLVDRMNTEAFF
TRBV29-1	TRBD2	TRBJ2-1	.	TGCAGCGTCCAGTTACTAGCGGGGGGCTACAATGAGCAGTTCTTC	CSVQLLAGGYNEQFF
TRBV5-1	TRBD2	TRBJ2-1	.	TGCGCCAGCAGCTATCAGCCGACTAGCGGGGCCCTCCTCTACAATGAGCAGTTCTTC	CASSYQPTSGALLYNEQFF
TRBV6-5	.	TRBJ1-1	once	TGTGCCAGCAGTTACTCGTTCAGCCCCGAAGCTTTCTTT	CASSYSFSPEAFF
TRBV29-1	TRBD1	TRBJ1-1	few	TGCAGCGTTTCGCAGGGGGCGAACACTGAAGCTTTCTTT	CSVSQGANTEAFF
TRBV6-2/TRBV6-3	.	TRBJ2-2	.	TGTGCCAGCAGTTACGGGGAATGGGGCACCGGGGAGCTGTTTTTT	CASSYGEWGTGELFF
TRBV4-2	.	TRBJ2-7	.	TGTGCCAGCAGCCAAGTCCGCGTGGAGGGGCAGTACTTC	CASSQVRVEGQYF
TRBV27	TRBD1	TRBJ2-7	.	TGTGCCAGCAGTATCTCGACAGGGCCTTTCATTAGCGAGCAGTACTTC	CASSISTGPFISEQYF
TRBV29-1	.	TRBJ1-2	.	TGCAGCGCGAGTAGGAGACTCTCGGGCGGTGGCTACACCTTC	CSASRRLSGGGYTF
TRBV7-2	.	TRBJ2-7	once	TGTGCCAGCAGCACCGGGCCAGGGGTATCCTACGAGCAGTACTTC	CASSTGPGVSYEQYF
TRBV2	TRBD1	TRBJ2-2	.	TGTGCCAGCAGTACAGGGGGCCGGGAGCTGTTTTTT	CASSTGGRELFF
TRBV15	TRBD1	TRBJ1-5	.	TGTGCCACCAGCAGAGATTCCGGACAGGCTCGGAAGCATTTT	CATSRDSGQARKHF
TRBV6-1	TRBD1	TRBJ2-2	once	TGTGCCGTTGACAGGGTTAACACCGGGGAGCTGTTTTTT	CAVDRVNTGELFF
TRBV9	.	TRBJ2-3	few	TGTGCCAGCAGCGTAGGCGCCACAGATACGCAGTATTTT	CASSVGATDTQYF
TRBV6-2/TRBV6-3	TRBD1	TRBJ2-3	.	TGTGCCAGCAGCACCGGGACAGGGGTATATTCGCCAGATACGCAGTATTTT	CASSTGTGVYSPDTQYF
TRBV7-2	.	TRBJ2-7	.	TGTGCCAGCAGCTCCCGATTAGCCCGACGCTCCTACGAGCAGTACTTC	CASSSRLARRSYEQYF
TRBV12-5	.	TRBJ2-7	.	TGTGCTAGTGGTCCCCCTGTTGAGCAGTACTTC	CASGPPVEQYF
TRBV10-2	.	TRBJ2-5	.	TGCGCCAGCAGTGAGTCTTTGAAGGATGAGCAGTACTTC	CASSESLKDEQYF
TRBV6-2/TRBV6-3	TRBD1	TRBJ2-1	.	TGTGCCAGCAAACAGGACAGGGGGCGCCCCGATGAGCAGTTCTTC	CASKQDRGRPDEQFF
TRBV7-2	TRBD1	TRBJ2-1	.	TGCGCCAGCAGCTCGGACAGGGGGCGGGGGTTCTACAATGAGCAGTTCTTC	CASSSDRGRGFYNEQFF
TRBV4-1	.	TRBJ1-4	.	TGCGCCAGCAGCCAAAGGGCGGTGAGAAATGAAAAACTGTTTTTT	CASSQRAVRNEKLFF
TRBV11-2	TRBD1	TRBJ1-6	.	TGTGCCAGCACCTGGGACAGCTATAATTCACCCCTCCACTTT	CASTWDSYNSPLHF
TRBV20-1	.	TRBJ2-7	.	TGCAGTGCTCAGTGGGGCAACTACGAGCAGTACTTC	CSAQWGNYEQYF